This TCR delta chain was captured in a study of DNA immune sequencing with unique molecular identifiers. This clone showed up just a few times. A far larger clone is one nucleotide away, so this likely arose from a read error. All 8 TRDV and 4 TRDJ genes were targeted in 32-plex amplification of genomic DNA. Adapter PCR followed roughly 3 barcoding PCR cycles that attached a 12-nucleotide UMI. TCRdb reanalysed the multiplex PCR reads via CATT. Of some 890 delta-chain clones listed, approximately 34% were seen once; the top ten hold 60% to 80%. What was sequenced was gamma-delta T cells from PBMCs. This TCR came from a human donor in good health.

In DNA form, the CDR3 reads TGTGCCTTTTCGGGACCAATGCTCTCTGGGGGATATGCCGTGGGTAAACTCATCTTT. This gives the protein CAFSGPMLSGGYAVGKLIF. The chain links TRDV3 to TRDJ1; 10 bases align to TRDD3. V gave up 2 bases and J gave up 7 bases; unmatched junction bases: 25. The CDR3 contains 19 residues. Germline lookup yields CDR1 TVYSNPD and CDR2 GDNSRS (reference sequence).